Each of the 25 T cell receptor beta chains below was sequenced from the same sample in a study of cytomegalovirus exposure and HLA in healthy donors. The study ran its PCR with 60 Vbeta and 13 Jbeta primers. Clones were sequenced by immunoSEQ multiplex PCR, and TCRdb holds only the in-frame ones, with some missing. Altogether about 77,000 clones are present, about 73% being singletons, with the ten largest covering around 4.5%. Sequencing input: PBMCs. The receptors originated from a man aged 35 to 55 in good health and CMV-seronegative.

The chain has TRBV19 and TRBJ2-7; 9 positions agree with TRBD1. CDR1 and CDR2 (germline): LNHDA, SQIVND (reference sequence). The length of the CDR3 is 14 residues. Trimming cost V 6 bases and J 0 bases; bases outside gene matches: 3. This CDR3 is CASSDRGSSYEQYF. Here the CDR3 DNA reads TGTGCCAGTAGCGACAGGGGGTCCTCCTACGAGCAGTACTTC.

The J gene is TRBJ2-7, the V gene TRBV5-4; 9 bases align to TRBD1. The V gene end was trimmed by 0 bases and the J gene end by 6 bases; junction bases not matched to a gene: 7. Per germline, CDR1 SGHNT and CDR2 YYREEE (reference sequence). This CDR3 region has 15 residues. The CDR3 nucleotides read TGTGCCAGCAGCTTGGAAGGGACAGGGTTGAGCGAGCAGTACTTC. It yields the protein CASSLEGTGLSEQYF.

This chain joins TRBV30 and TRBJ1-6, with D perhaps matching TRBD1 (6 bases). Between the trimmed V and J ends, which lost 0 bases and 0 bases, there was a span of 12 bases. This CDR3 region has 17 residues. Looked up from germline, CDR1 is GTSNPN and CDR2 is SVGIG (reference sequence). This CDR3 reads CAWSVIGQISYNSPLHF. DNA of the CDR3: TGTGCCTGGAGTGTTATCGGACAGATCTCCTATAATTCACCCCTCCACTTT.

The chain uses TRBV27 and TRBJ1-2; 7 bases fit TRBD1. CDR1 is MNHEY, CDR2 SMNVEV, per germline (reference sequence). The ends lost 6 bases at V and 2 bases at J; junction bases unmatched: 0. The CDR3 covers 12 residues. CDR3 in DNA: TGTGCCAGCAGGACAGGGAACTATGGCTACACCTTC. Translated, it gives CASRTGNYGYTF.

In DNA form, the CDR3 reads TGTGCCAGCAGTAGGTGGACAGGAGGGGTCTACGAGCAGTACTTC. As protein: CASSRWTGGVYEQYF. The chain carries TRBV27 and TRBJ2-7; TRBD1 might be the D (7 bases). This CDR3 has 15 amino acids. Trimming stripped 5 bases from V and 3 bases from J, with 17 bases between. Looked up from germline, CDR1 is MNHEY and CDR2 is SMNVEV (reference sequence).

The V call is TRBV5-4, the J call TRBJ2-7, with TRBD2 matching over 9 bases. CDR1 and CDR2 from the germline V gene are SGHNT and YYREEE (reference sequence). The CDR3 covers 14 residues. Losses at the gene ends were 3 bases for V and 3 bases for J; bases not matched to a gene: 4. The CDR3 sequence: CASSSGTSIYEQYF. CDR3 in DNA: TGTGCCAGCAGCTCCGGGACTAGCATCTACGAGCAGTACTTC.

The rearrangement joins TRBV9 to TRBJ2-1; 8 bases are a match to TRBD2. Trimming cost V 4 bases and J 0 bases; bases outside gene matches: 9. From germline, CDR1 is SGDLS and CDR2 YYNGEE. The CDR3 is made up of 17 amino acids. The CDR3 sequence is CASSPTSATTSYNEQFF. For the CDR3, the DNA is TGTGCCAGCAGCCCGACTAGCGCCACTACCTCCTACAATGAGCAGTTCTTC.

This clone showed up just a few times. V gene TRBV6-4 combines with J gene TRBJ2-3; the D is unclear. Germline values: CDR1 MRHNA, CDR2 SNTAGT. V shed 3 bases and J shed 0 bases, with 10 bases lying between them. The CDR3 sequence is 15 residues long. CDR3 nucleotide sequence: TGTGCCAGCAGTGAAGCGCTATCTAGCACAGATACGCAGTATTTT. This codes for CASSEALSSTDTQYF.

The genes are TRBV7-7 and TRBJ2-7; 15 bases match TRBD2. The CDR3 spans 12 residues. Germline loops: CDR1 SSHAT, CDR2 FNYEAQ (reference sequence). The CDR3 DNA reads TGTGCGGGACTAGCGGGAGGCTACGAGCAGTACTTC. It encodes CAGLAGGYEQYF.

The genes are TRBV19 and TRBJ2-5; no definite D call. The CDR3 has 12 residues. Germline CDR1 LNHDA, CDR2 SQIVND (reference sequence). Trimming left V 10 bases short and J 1 base short, with 10 bases between. The CDR3 sequence: CATSAGQETQYF. CDR3 coding DNA: TGTGCCACCTCGGCAGGCCAAGAGACCCAGTACTTC.

V is TRBV5-5 and J is TRBJ1-1; possible D gene TRBD1, 5 bases. CDR1 and CDR2 from the germline V gene are SGHKS and YYEKEE (reference sequence). The CDR3 has 16 residues. Deletions cut 0 bases from V and 0 bases from J, with 12 bases between. CDR3 amino acids: CASSLGGGAMNTEAFF. The CDR3 DNA reads as TGTGCCAGCAGCTTGGGAGGCGGGGCGATGAACACTGAAGCTTTCTTT.

The rearrangement uses TRBV7-9 and TRBJ2-1; D might be TRBD1 (6 bases). CDR1 is SEHNR and CDR2 is FQNEAQ in the germline V gene (reference sequence). V was clipped by 5 bases and J by 7 bases, with 9 bases between them. There are 12 residues in the CDR3. The CDR3 nucleotides read TGTGCCAGCAGCCTACAGGGAAATGAGCAGTTCTTC. This encodes CASSLQGNEQFF.

The J gene is TRBJ2-1, the V gene TRBV15; D might be TRBD1 (5 bases). V was clipped by 5 bases and J by 5 bases, with 16 bases between them. CDR1 is LNHNV, CDR2 YYDKDF, per germline (reference sequence). This CDR3 has 15 amino acids. The CDR3 sequence is CATSLRAGRDNEQFF. The CDR3 coding sequence is TGTGCCACCAGCCTCAGGGCTGGTAGGGACAATGAGCAGTTCTTC.

V usage is TRBV27 and J usage is TRBJ2-7, with a tentative D call TRBD2 (6 bases). Germline CDR1 is MNHEY and CDR2 is SMNVEV (reference sequence). This CDR3 contains 15 residues. V lost 2 bases to trimming and J lost 0 bases, with 11 bases between them. CDR3 nucleotides: TGTGCCAGCAGTTTAGCGGGAATCAGCTCCTACGAGCAGTACTTC. Its translation: CASSLAGISSYEQYF.

The chain has TRBV7-9 and TRBJ2-7; a weak D match, TRBD1 (6 bases). CDR1 is SEHNR and CDR2 is FQNEAQ in the germline V gene (reference sequence). V lost 1 base, J lost 3 bases, and 19 bases lay in between. There are 17 residues in the CDR3. The CDR3 sequence: CASSLGLSQGNSYEQYF. CDR3 bases: TGTGCCAGCAGCTTAGGATTGTCACAGGGTAACAGCTACGAGCAGTACTTC.

The chain uses TRBV6-4 and TRBJ2-3, with 13 bases aligning to TRBD2. There are 15 residues in the CDR3. After removal of 4 bases from V and 4 bases from J, the junction contained 2 bases not matched to a gene. Germline CDR1 MRHNA, CDR2 SNTAGT. The CDR3 sequence is CASSGTSGSSDTQYF. CDR3 nucleotides: TGTGCCAGCAGTGGGACTAGCGGGAGCTCAGATACGCAGTATTTT.

The sample holds a few counts of this clone. The chain combines TRBV7-2 with TRBJ2-7; 14 bases map to TRBD2. The CDR3 runs 14 residues. Germline lookup yields CDR1 SGHTA and CDR2 FQGNSA. Trimming at V came to 6 bases and at J to 4 bases, leaving 2 bases not matched to a gene. Here the CDR3 DNA reads TGTGCCAGCAGACGGACTAGCGGGAGGTACGAGCAGTACTTC. Translated, it gives CASRRTSGRYEQYF.

This chain connects TRBV30 to TRBJ1-2, with 12 positions matching TRBD1. The CDR3 extends over 14 amino acids. CDR1 is GTSNPN and CDR2 is SVGIG in the germline V gene (reference sequence). Trimming cost V 6 bases and J 5 bases; bases outside gene matches: 7. The DNA for the CDR3 is TGTGCCTGTAACCCGGGACAGGGGGCGTATGGCTACACCTTC. Its protein product is CACNPGQGAYGYTF.

The chain couples TRBV29-1 to TRBJ1-3, with 11 bases fitting TRBD1. With 4 bases clipped from V and 1 base from J, the junction kept 6 bases outside the gene matches. This CDR3 has 16 amino acids. Germline V gives CDR1 SQVTM, CDR2 ANQGSEA. CDR3 sequence reads: CSVAGQGAISGNTIYF. In DNA, the CDR3 is TGCAGCGTTGCAGGACAGGGGGCAATTTCTGGAAACACCATATATTTT.

The V gene is TRBV7-2, the J gene TRBJ1-5; D is ambiguous. V dropped 3 bases and J dropped 5 bases, with 11 bases sitting between them. In germline, CDR1 is SGHTA, CDR2 FQGNSA. This CDR3 is 14 amino acids long. CDR3 nucleotide sequence: TGTGCCAGCAGCTTGGCAGGTTCTTATCAGCCCCAGCATTTT. This codes for CASSLAGSYQPQHF.

This chain joins TRBV28 and TRBJ1-4; D might be TRBD1 (5 bases). This CDR3 is 14 amino acids long. The germline gives CDR1 MDHEN, CDR2 SYDVKM. The V gene lost 2 bases and the J gene lost 8 bases, with 12 bases spanning the gap. CDR3 DNA: TGTGCCAGCAGTTTAGTGGCAGGGTGGGAAAAACTGTTTTTT. It yields the protein CASSLVAGWEKLFF. Complete variable domain (other parts from reference TRBV28 and TRBJ1-4): DVKVTQSSRYLVKRTGEKVFLECVQDMDHENMFWYRQDPGLGLRLIYFSYDVKMKEKGDIPEGYSVSREKKERFSLILESASTNQTSMYLCASSLVAGWEKLFFGSGTQLSVL.

This clone is a singleton in its sample. V gene TRBV7-9 combines with J gene TRBJ2-2, with D possibly matching TRBD2 (5 bases). V was cut by 4 bases and J by 1 base, with 7 bases left in between. Germline values: CDR1 SEHNR, CDR2 FQNEAQ (reference sequence). This CDR3 has 14 residues. CDR3 DNA: TGTGCCAGCAGCTCTGGACTGAACACCGGGGAGCTGTTTTTT. Translating gives CASSSGLNTGELFF. The full variable domain, rest sourced from reference TRBV7-9 and TRBJ2-2, is DTGVSQNPRHKITKRGQNVTFRCDPISEHNRLYWYRQTLGQGPEFLTYFQNEAQLEKSRLLSDRFSAERPKGSFSTLEIQRTEQGDSAMYLCASSSGLNTGELFFGEGSRLTVL.

This clone showed up just a few times. CDR3 sequence: CASSAETGLPGANVLTF. CDR3 DNA: TGTGCCAGCAGTGCGGAAACAGGGCTCCCTGGGGCCAACGTCCTGACTTTC. The chain is built from TRBV6-1 and TRBJ2-6; tentatively, D is TRBD1 (6 bases). The CDR3 runs 17 residues. V gave up 4 bases and J gave up 2 bases, with 15 bases separating them. Germline assignment: CDR1 MNHNS and CDR2 SASEGT.

The chain recombines TRBV2 with TRBJ2-3; unclear D gene. There are 12 residues in the CDR3. The ends were cut back, 4 bases at V and 3 bases at J, with 5 bases in the middle. Germline V CDR1 and CDR2: SNHLY, FYNNEI. The CDR3 DNA follows: TGTGCCAGCAGTGGTCCAACAGATACGCAGTATTTT. It is translated as CASSGPTDTQYF.

The gene calls are TRBV7-3 and TRBJ2-2, with a tentative D call TRBD1 (7 bases). CDR1 SGHTA and CDR2 FQGTGA come from the germline V gene. The CDR3 runs to 14 residues. V lost 4 bases and J lost 7, with 13 bases in between. The CDR3 reads CASSSRRDSGELFF. Here the CDR3 DNA reads TGTGCCAGCAGCTCCAGGCGGGACAGCGGGGAGCTGTTTTTT.